This T cell receptor beta chain was obtained from a study of cytomegalovirus exposure and HLA in healthy donors. Concerning this clone itself: Its specificity is not known.

Study-level results: Segments of the TCR beta V type were, in most cases, productive about 87% or about 30% of the time in an earlier analysis. It was confirmed in vitro that a few of the CMV-associated chains were specific for CMV antigens. High specificity and sensitivity for cytomegalovirus status were reported for the classifier. Accurate prediction of most subjects' HLA-A and HLA-B alleles from TCR beta sequences was reported.

The PCR had 60 Vbeta and 13 Jbeta primers. Profiling relied on immunoSEQ multiplex PCR, and the TCRdb table lists in-frame clones only, not all of them. This table has approximately 93,000 clones, about 80% appearing once. The sample consisted of PBMCs. The sequence derives from a male donor in good health and CMV-seropositive.

The CDR3: CASSRRVWDTEAFF. CDR3 coding DNA: TGCGCCAGCAGCCGTCGGGTGTGGGACACTGAAGCTTTCTTT. This chain uses TRBV5-1 with TRBJ1-1; no definite D call. The CDR3 spans 14 residues. The germline gives CDR1 SGHRS, CDR2 YFSETQ. The V end lost 4 bases, the J end lost 3 bases, and 13 bases lay between the germline ends.